The following is a T cell receptor (beta chain) sequence with its context. The sample originates from a study of blood T cell repertoires in COVID-19. The V gene end was trimmed by 4 bases and the J gene end by 2 bases; junction bases not matched to a gene: 8. This CDR3 comprises 14 residues. Per the germline V gene, CDR1 is SQVTM and CDR2 is ANQGSEA. Produced via immunoSEQ multiplex PCR; TCRdb's table is partial and in-frame only. Of under 250,000 clones detected, 80% to 90% appear once; the ten largest clones hold around 3.1%. V is TRBV29-1 and J is TRBJ2-7; 7 bases map to TRBD1. This TCR was recovered from a woman in her forties who had been exposed to COVID-19. Sequenced input: PBMCs or T cells enriched from blood (not recorded which). The CDR3 DNA follows: TGCAGCGTTGTCGGGCAGGGGGTTACCTACGAGCAGTACTTC. Translating gives CSVVGQGVTYEQYF.